The 3 T cell receptor beta chains below come from one sample, sequenced in a study of regulatory T cells in long-lasting Graves disease. Arm-PCR of CDR3 regions with iRepertoire HTBI primers generated TCR beta libraries. TCRdb redid the calling of the multiplex PCR reads with MiXCR, one entry per CDR3 protein. The table shows hundreds of thousands of distinct CDR3 sequences, with 18% occurring only once. This sample's time point: newly diagnosed GD, antithyroid drugs for less than 3 months. Extracted PBMC RNA gave rise to the TCR library. The sequences come from peripheral blood mononuclear cells (PBMCs), collected at new diagnosis, from a patient treated with antithyroid drugs. These receptors were collected from a female donor with Graves disease.

V is TRBV27 and J is TRBJ1-2; 7 bases match TRBD1. This CDR3 comprises 14 residues. V trimming: 6 bases; J trimming: 4 bases; junction bases outside the gene matches: 8. The germline gives CDR1 MNHEY, CDR2 SMNVEV (reference sequence). The CDR3 bases are TGTGCCAGCAGAAAGACAGGGTTTGTCTATGGCTACACCTTC. Protein: CASRKTGFVYGYTF.

The rearrangement uses TRBV9 and TRBJ2-7; D not resolved. Trimming stripped 3 bases from V and 4 bases from J, with 14 bases between. CDR1 and CDR2 (germline): SGDLS, YYNGEE. This CDR3 is 14 amino acids long. The CDR3 sequence: CASSEWRIGYEQYF. The CDR3 DNA reads TGTGCCAGCAGCGAGTGGCGAATAGGTTACGAGCAGTACTTC.

This rearrangement joins TRBV20-1 to TRBJ2-7; TRBD1 matches 9 bases. The CDR3 extends over 14 amino acids. V shed 5 bases and J 9 bases; nucleotides not matched to a gene: 14. CDR1 is DFQATT, CDR2 SNEGSKA, per germline (reference sequence). CDR3 in DNA: TGCAGTGCTGAGGCGCGACAGGGGGTGGTGTTGCAGTACTTC. Its translation is CSAEARQGVVLQYF.